Each of the 24 T cell receptor beta chains below was sequenced from the same sample in a study of T cells in Graves' hyperthyroidism and ophthalmopathy. The CDR3 regions of TCR beta were amplified from RNA transcripts. The HTBI primer set drove a first-round RT-PCR of the TCR CDR3. TCRdb fed the multiplex PCR reads into MiXCR, producing one record per CDR3 protein. The table lists around 690,000 distinct CDR3 sequences, approximately 15% of them singletons. Sample: blood. The receptors stem from a man aged 45-65 years with Graves' hyperthyroidism.

This clonotype was seen a handful of times. V is TRBV29-1 and J is TRBJ2-7, with 11 bases that match TRBD2. The CDR3 contains 14 residues. Germline values: CDR1 SQVTM, CDR2 ANQGSEA. The ends lost 6 bases at V and 2 bases at J; junction bases unmatched: 6. Written as DNA, the CDR3 is TGCAGCGTATTAGCGGGAGGGTTAACCTACGAGCAGTACTTC. It translates to CSVLAGGLTYEQYF.

In its sample, this clonotype was seen many times. The chain carries TRBV5-6 and TRBJ2-5, with 8 positions matching TRBD2. This CDR3 is built from 15 residues. V shed 4 bases and J 1 base; nucleotides not matched to a gene: 6. Looked up from germline, CDR1 is SGHDT and CDR2 is YYEEEE. The CDR3 loop is CASSGLGTSQETQYF. Written as DNA, the CDR3 is TGTGCCAGCAGCGGACTTGGGACTAGCCAAGAGACCCAGTACTTC.

The chain carries TRBV20-1 and TRBJ2-1; tentatively, D is TRBD2 (7 bases). Trimming stripped 2 bases from V and 4 bases from J, with 18 bases between. CDR3 size: 16 residues. Germline-derived CDR1 and CDR2 are DFQATT and SNEGSKA (reference sequence). CDR3 residues: CSARTMQAGAYNEQFF. The CDR3 nucleotides read TGCAGTGCTAGAACGATGCAGGCGGGGGCGTACAATGAGCAGTTCTTC.

This clonotype was seen ten or more times. The chain links TRBV20-1 to TRBJ2-3, with TRBD2 identical over 7 bases. The CDR3 covers 14 residues. CDR1 and CDR2 (germline): DFQATT, SNEGSKA (reference sequence). V was pared by 3 bases and J by 2 bases, with 5 bases of the junction left unmatched. The CDR3: CSARVAGDTDTQYF. The CDR3 DNA reads TGCAGTGCTAGGGTTGCGGGAGACACAGATACGCAGTATTTT.

Many counts were recorded for this clonotype. The chain is built from TRBV5-4 and TRBJ2-5; 7 bases align to TRBD2. The CDR3 has 13 residues. Germline values: CDR1 SGHNT, CDR2 YYREEE (reference sequence). V lost 4 bases to trimming and J lost 5 bases; unmatched junction nucleotides: 5. The DNA for the CDR3 is TGTGCCAGCAGCCTGGGAGGGTTTGAGACCCAGTACTTC. Translated: CASSLGGFETQYF. The full variable domain, completed using reference TRBV5-4 and TRBJ2-5, is ETGVTQSPTHLIKTRGQQVTLRCSSQSGHNTVSWYQQALGQGPQFIFQYYREEENGRGNFPPRFSGLQFPNYSSELNVNALELDDSALYLCASSLGGFETQYFGPGTRLLVL.

This clonotype was seen repeatedly, ten times or more. The chain combines TRBV10-3 with TRBJ2-2; 9 nucleotides align to TRBD1. The CDR3 contains 16 residues. Germline V CDR1 and CDR2: ENHRY, SYGVKD. The V gene end was trimmed by 3 bases and the J gene end by 4 bases; junction bases not matched to a gene: 6. CDR3 in DNA: TGTGCCATCAGTGACCCGGGACAGGGACCCACCGGGGAGCTGTTTTTT. It is translated as CAISDPGQGPTGELFF.

In its sample, this clonotype was seen a few times. The J gene is TRBJ2-5, the V gene TRBV20-1; 9 bases are a match to TRBD2. The length of the CDR3 is 14 residues. CDR1 is DFQATT, CDR2 SNEGSKA, per germline (reference sequence). V gave up 4 bases and J gave up 5 bases; unmatched junction bases: 8. Here the CDR3 DNA reads TGCAGTGCTAACTCCGTAGCGGGAGTGGAGACCCAGTACTTC. Encoded protein: CSANSVAGVETQYF.

The J gene is TRBJ2-2, the V gene TRBV19; no firm D call. Germline values: CDR1 LNHDA, CDR2 SQIVND (reference sequence). The CDR3 contains 13 residues. Trimming stripped 5 bases from V and 7 bases from J, with 11 bases between. The CDR3 spells CASSGCGNGELFF. The CDR3, as DNA: TGTGCCAGTAGTGGGTGTGGGAACGGGGAGCTGTTTTTT.

The chain carries TRBV7-8 and TRBJ1-2, with D perhaps matching TRBD1 (5 bases). The CDR3 extends over 16 amino acids. Germline values: CDR1 SGHVS, CDR2 FQNEAQ. Trimming took 5 bases from V and 5 from J, leaving 21 bases between them. The CDR3 DNA is TGTGCCAGCAGCCTCGGGGCTGGGTTTGAGAGTTATGGCTACACCTTC. This gives the protein CASSLGAGFESYGYTF. The full variable domain, in which reference TRBV7-8 and TRBJ1-2 provide the parts outside the CDR3, is GAGVSQSPRYKVAKRGQDVALRCDPISGHVSLFWYQQALGQGPEFLTYFQNEAQLDKSGLPSDRFFAERPEGSVSTLKIQRTQQEDSAVYLCASSLGAGFESYGYTFGSGTRLTVV.

The count of this clonotype is one. This chain connects TRBV11-2 to TRBJ2-1; TRBD2 matches at 10 bases. The CDR3 spans 16 residues. After removal of 1 base from V and 6 bases from J, the junction contained 6 bases not matched to a gene. Germline loops: CDR1 SGHAT, CDR2 FQNNGV. The CDR3 spells CASSLVVAGGLNEQFF. CDR3 bases: TGTGCCAGCAGCTTAGTGGTAGCGGGGGGCCTCAATGAGCAGTTCTTC.

This chain uses TRBV20-1 with TRBJ2-3; TRBD2 agrees at 11 bases. CDR1 is DFQATT and CDR2 is SNEGSKA in the germline V gene (reference sequence). V was pared by 5 bases and J by 2 bases, with 6 bases of the junction left unmatched. The CDR3 runs 15 residues. CDR3 amino acids: CSADETSGATDTQYF. CDR3 sequence (DNA): TGCAGTGCTGACGAGACTAGCGGGGCCACAGATACGCAGTATTTT.

At least ten counts were recorded for this clonotype. V is TRBV28 and J is TRBJ1-2; D call uncertain. In germline, CDR1 is MDHEN, CDR2 SYDVKM. The CDR3 covers 15 residues. Trimming stripped 2 bases from V and 10 bases from J, with 20 bases between. This CDR3 reads CASSLPSGPPRDYTF. The CDR3 bases are TGTGCCAGCAGTTTACCCTCGGGTCCCCCGAGAGACTACACCTTC.

This clonotype appeared a few times. The chain combines TRBV18 with TRBJ2-7, with TRBD2 matching 8 bases. V was pared by 2 bases and J by 2 bases, with 5 bases of the junction left unmatched. From germline, CDR1 is KGHSH and CDR2 LQKENI. The CDR3 spans 15 residues. The CDR3, as DNA: TGTGCCAGCTCACCAGCAACCGGGAGGGCCTACGAGCAGTACTTC. Translation: CASSPATGRAYEQYF.

V gene TRBV6-1 combines with J gene TRBJ2-7; TRBD2 might be the D (6 bases). V was trimmed by 8 bases and J by 0 bases, leaving 17 bases between them. CDR1 is MNHNS, CDR2 SASEGT, per germline. The CDR3 spans 15 residues. The CDR3: CASRDVDGSSYEQYF. CDR3 nucleotides: TGTGCCAGCCGAGACGTCGACGGGAGCTCCTACGAGCAGTACTTC.

In this sample, this clonotype turned up many times. V usage is TRBV3-1 and J usage is TRBJ2-7; no firm D call. CDR3 length: 14 residues. The V end lost 0 bases, the J end lost 2 bases, and 8 bases lay between the germline ends. From germline, CDR1 is LGHDT and CDR2 YNNKEL (reference sequence). The CDR3 here is CASSQDRSAYEQYF. CDR3 DNA: TGTGCCAGCAGCCAAGATCGGTCGGCCTACGAGCAGTACTTC.

At least ten counts were recorded for this clonotype. The chain joins TRBV3-1 to TRBJ1-1; D is unclear. The CDR3 is made up of 13 amino acids. Germline V CDR1 and CDR2: LGHDT, YNNKEL (reference sequence). V lost 4 bases and J 3 bases, leaving 9 bases between the germline ends. CDR3 sequence reads: CASSPQVDTEAFF. CDR3 DNA: TGTGCCAGCAGCCCGCAAGTGGACACTGAAGCTTTCTTT.

This clonotype occurred many times. CDR3 residues: CAISGAKREIANTQYF. CDR3 nucleotides: TGTGCCATCAGTGGAGCGAAGCGGGAGATAGCCAATACGCAGTATTTT. The V and J genes are TRBV10-3 and TRBJ2-3, with 8 nucleotides matching TRBD2. The V and J ends lost 4 bases and 7 bases, in that order; junction bases with no gene match: 13. CDR1 and CDR2 (germline): ENHRY, SYGVKD. The CDR3 is 16 amino acids.

This chain uses TRBV7-9 with TRBJ1-2, with TRBD1 as a possible D gene (6 bases). CDR3 length: 14 residues. V lost 4 bases to trimming and J lost 6 bases, with 15 bases between them. From germline, CDR1 is SEHNR and CDR2 FQNEAQ (reference sequence). CDR3 sequence (DNA): TGTGCCAGCAGCTCCAACGGACAGCACCATGGCTACACCTTC. This gives the protein CASSSNGQHHGYTF.

This clonotype came up many times. The CDR3 DNA reads as TGTGCCAGCACTTGGGACAGAAACTACGAGCAGTACTTC. Protein sequence: CASTWDRNYEQYF. J is TRBJ2-7 and V is TRBV2, with 7 bases identical to TRBD1. CDR3 size: 13 residues. The V gene's germline CDR1 is SNHLY and CDR2 FYNNEI. Trimming took 7 bases from V and 3 from J; bases not matched to a gene: 6.

This clonotype was recorded many times. The chain links TRBV30 to TRBJ2-7; the D gene is possibly TRBD2 (5 bases). The CDR3 spans 12 residues. Germline values: CDR1 GTSNPN, CDR2 SVGIG (reference sequence). V was shortened by 2 bases and J by 3 bases, with 8 bases between the two germline ends. This CDR3 is CAWSRSGYEQYF. The CDR3 nucleotides are TGTGCCTGGAGTCGAAGCGGCTACGAGCAGTACTTC.

This clonotype was counted between two and nine times. The J gene is TRBJ2-1, the V gene TRBV19; D unclear. The ends were cut back, 1 base at V and 2 bases at J, with 9 bases in the middle. This CDR3 has 15 amino acids. CDR1 is LNHDA and CDR2 is SQIVND in the germline V gene (reference sequence). The CDR3 DNA is TGTGCCAGTAGTATAGTAGGCAGTCCCTACAATGAGCAGTTCTTC. Translation gives CASSIVGSPYNEQFF.

This clonotype appeared many times. This rearrangement joins TRBV28 to TRBJ2-7; no firm D call. Germline CDR1 reads MDHEN; CDR2 reads SYDVKM. The V gene lost 4 bases and the J gene lost 2 bases, with 15 bases spanning the gap. The CDR3 length is 15 residues. The CDR3 region is CASSSSGQPTYEQYF. The DNA of the CDR3 is TGTGCCAGCAGTTCCTCGGGTCAGCCGACCTACGAGCAGTACTTC.

This clonotype was observed at least ten times. The chain uses TRBV27 and TRBJ1-1, with TRBD1 identical over 9 bases. This CDR3 has 17 residues. Per the germline V gene, CDR1 is MNHEY and CDR2 is SMNVEV (reference sequence). The junction had 10 bases not matched to a gene; V was cut back by 5 bases and J by 0 bases. This CDR3 is CASSHDRGLIMNTEAFF. As DNA, the CDR3 is TGTGCCAGCAGTCATGACAGGGGGTTGATCATGAACACTGAAGCTTTCTTT.

This clonotype was seen many times. This chain connects TRBV3-1 to TRBJ1-5; perhaps TRBD1 as D (5 bases). This CDR3 has 13 amino acids. The germline V gene encodes CDR1 LGHDT and CDR2 YNNKEL (reference sequence). Trimming cost V 5 bases and J 7 bases, with 12 bases left between them. CDR3 in DNA: TGTGCCAGCAGCTCACAGGATGGACAGCCCCAGCATTTT. This gives the protein CASSSQDGQPQHF.